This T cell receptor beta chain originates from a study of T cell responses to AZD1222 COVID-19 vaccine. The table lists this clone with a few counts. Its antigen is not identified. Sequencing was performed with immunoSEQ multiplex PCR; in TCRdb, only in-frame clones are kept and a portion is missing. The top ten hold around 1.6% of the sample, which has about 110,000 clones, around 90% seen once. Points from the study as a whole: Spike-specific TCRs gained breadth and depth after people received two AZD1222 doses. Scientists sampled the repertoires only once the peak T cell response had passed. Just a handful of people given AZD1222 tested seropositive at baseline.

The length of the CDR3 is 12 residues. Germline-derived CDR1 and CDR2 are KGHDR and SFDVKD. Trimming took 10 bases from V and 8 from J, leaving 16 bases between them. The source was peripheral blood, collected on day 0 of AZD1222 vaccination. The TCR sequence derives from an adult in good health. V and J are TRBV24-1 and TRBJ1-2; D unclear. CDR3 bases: TGTGCCACGAGCGAGAAGGGAGCAGGCTACACCTTC. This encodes CATSEKGAGYTF.